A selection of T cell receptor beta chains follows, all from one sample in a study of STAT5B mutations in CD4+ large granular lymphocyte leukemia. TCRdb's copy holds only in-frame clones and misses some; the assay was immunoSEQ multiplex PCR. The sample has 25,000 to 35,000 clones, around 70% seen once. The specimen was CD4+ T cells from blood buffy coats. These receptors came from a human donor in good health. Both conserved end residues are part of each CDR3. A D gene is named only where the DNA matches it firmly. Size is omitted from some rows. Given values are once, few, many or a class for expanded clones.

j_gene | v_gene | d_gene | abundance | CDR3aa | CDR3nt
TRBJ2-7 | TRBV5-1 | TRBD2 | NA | CASSPGTSGGGYF | TGCGCCAGCAGCCCAGGGACTAGCGGGGGTGGTTACTTC
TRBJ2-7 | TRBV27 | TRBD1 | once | CASSSIGTGGRSEQYF | TGTGCCAGCAGTTCTATCGGGACAGGGGGCCGGAGCGAGCAGTACTTC
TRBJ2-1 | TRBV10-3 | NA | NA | CAISETTRNEQFF | TGTGCCATCAGTGAGACCACCCGGAATGAGCAGTTCTTC
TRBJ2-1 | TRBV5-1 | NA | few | CASSVLYDEQFF | TGCGCCAGCAGCGTGCTGTACGATGAGCAGTTCTTC
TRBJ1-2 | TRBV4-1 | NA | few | CASNPVGLINGYTF | TGCGCCAGCAACCCGGTAGGACTAATCAATGGCTACACCTTC
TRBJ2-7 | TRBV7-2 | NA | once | CASSARRHSSYEQYF | TGTGCCAGCAGCGCTCGCAGACATAGCTCCTACGAGCAGTACTTC
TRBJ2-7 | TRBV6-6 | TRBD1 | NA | CASRPPGQGGAYEQYF | TGTGCCAGCAGACCCCCGGGACAGGGGGGAGCCTACGAGCAGTACTTC
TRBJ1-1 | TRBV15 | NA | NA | CATKVDPNTEAFF | TGTGCCACCAAGGTGGACCCGAACACTGAAGCTTTCTTT
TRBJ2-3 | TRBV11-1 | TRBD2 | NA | CASSLALAGADTQYF | TGTGCCAGCAGCTTAGCGCTAGCGGGGGCAGATACGCAGTATTTT
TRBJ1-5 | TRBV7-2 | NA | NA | CASSLRAGGNQPQHF | TGTGCCAGCAGCTTACGGGCTGGAGGCAATCAGCCCCAGCATTTT
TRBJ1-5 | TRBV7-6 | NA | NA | CASSLTTVSINQPQHF | TGTGCCAGCAGCCTAACTACAGTCTCTATCAACCAGCCCCAGCATTTT
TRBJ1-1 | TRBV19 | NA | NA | CASSIERGNTEAFF | TGTGCCAGTAGTATAGAAAGGGGTAACACTGAAGCTTTCTTT
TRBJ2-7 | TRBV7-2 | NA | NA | CASSSTIGRPTYEQYF | TGTGCCAGCAGCTCCACGATTGGGCGCCCGACCTACGAGCAGTACTTC
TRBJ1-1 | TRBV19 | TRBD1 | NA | CASSTGTGGGRTEAFF | TGTGCCAGTAGTACCGGGACAGGGGGCGGAAGGACTGAAGCTTTCTTT
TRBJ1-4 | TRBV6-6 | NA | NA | CASSYRQLEKLFF | TGTGCCAGCAGTTACAGGCAGCTTGAAAAACTGTTTTTT
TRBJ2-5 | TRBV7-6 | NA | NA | CASSLSGSGSETQYF | TGTGCCAGCAGCTTATCAGGCTCTGGGTCGGAGACCCAGTACTTC
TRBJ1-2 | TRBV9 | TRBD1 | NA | CASSEGTGPYYGYTF | TGTGCCAGCAGCGAGGGGACAGGGCCTTACTATGGCTACACCTTC
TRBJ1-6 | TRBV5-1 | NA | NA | CASSLAEGRSLGPLHF | TGCGCCAGCAGCTTGGCGGAGGGAAGGAGTCTTGGACCCCTCCACTTT
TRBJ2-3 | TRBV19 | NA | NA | CASRSSRLSTDTQYF | TGTGCCAGTAGAAGCAGCCGACTTAGCACAGATACGCAGTATTTT
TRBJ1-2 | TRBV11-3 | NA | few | CASSAYNYGYTF | TGTGCCAGCAGCGCGTACAACTATGGCTACACCTTC
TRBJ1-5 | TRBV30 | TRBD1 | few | CAWSGTGGNQPQHF | TGTGCCTGGAGTGGGACAGGGGGAAATCAGCCCCAGCATTTT
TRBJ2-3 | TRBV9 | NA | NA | CASSVTTDTQYF | TGTGCCAGCAGCGTGACCACAGATACGCAGTATTTT